This T cell receptor beta chain was recovered during a study of cytomegalovirus exposure and HLA in healthy donors. Study-level background: In terms of ancestry, the Caucasian-associated cluster contained about 80% of the approximately 430 genotyped donors. Regarding the study as a whole: Across donors, sequencing depth was assumed by presence/absence analyses to be roughly uniform.

With 60 Vbeta and 13 Jbeta primers, the PCR was carried out. This table comes from immunoSEQ multiplex PCR, and its TCRdb copy is limited to in-frame clones, with some not included. The data show about 98,000 clones, more than 60% seen once. In this sample, this clone turned up once. What it binds is not known. The germline V gene has CDR1 MRHNA and CDR2 SNTAGT. The V and J ends lost 3 bases and 4 bases respectively, with 13 bases between them. The length of the CDR3 is 15 residues. Healthy bone marrow donors supplied every sample. Sequencing was done on a sample of PBMCs. The J gene is TRBJ2-1, the V gene TRBV6-4, with D perhaps TRBD2 (6 bases). The clonotype comes from a man younger than 30 in good health and CMV-seropositive. The CDR3 DNA is TGTGCCAGCAGTGAAGGGACTGAGGCTTACAATGAGCAGTTCTTC. Translated, it gives CASSEGTEAYNEQFF.